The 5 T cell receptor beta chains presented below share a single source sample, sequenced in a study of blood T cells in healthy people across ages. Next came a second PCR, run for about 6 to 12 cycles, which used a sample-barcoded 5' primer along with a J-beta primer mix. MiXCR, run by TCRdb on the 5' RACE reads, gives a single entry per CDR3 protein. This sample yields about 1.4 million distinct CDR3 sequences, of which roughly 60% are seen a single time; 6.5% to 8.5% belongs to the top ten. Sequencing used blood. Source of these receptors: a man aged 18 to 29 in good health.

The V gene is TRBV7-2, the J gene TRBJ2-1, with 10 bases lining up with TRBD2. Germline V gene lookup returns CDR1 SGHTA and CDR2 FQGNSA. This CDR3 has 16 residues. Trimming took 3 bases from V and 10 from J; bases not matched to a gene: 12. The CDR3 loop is CASSLELAGSLHEQFF. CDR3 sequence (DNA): TGTGCCAGCAGCTTGGAACTAGCGGGATCCTTACACGAGCAGTTCTTC.

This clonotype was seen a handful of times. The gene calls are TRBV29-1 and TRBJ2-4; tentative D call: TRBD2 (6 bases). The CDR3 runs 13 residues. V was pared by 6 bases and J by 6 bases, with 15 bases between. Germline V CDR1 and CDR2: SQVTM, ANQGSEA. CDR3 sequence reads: CSVLRDLSNIQYF. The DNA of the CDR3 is TGCAGCGTCCTCCGGGACTTATCAAACATTCAGTACTTC.

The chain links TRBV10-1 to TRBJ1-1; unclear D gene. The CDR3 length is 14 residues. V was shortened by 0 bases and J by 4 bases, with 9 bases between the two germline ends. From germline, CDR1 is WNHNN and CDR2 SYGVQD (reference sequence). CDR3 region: CASSESNSGTEAFF. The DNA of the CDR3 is TGCGCCAGCAGTGAGTCGAACAGCGGCACTGAAGCTTTCTTT.

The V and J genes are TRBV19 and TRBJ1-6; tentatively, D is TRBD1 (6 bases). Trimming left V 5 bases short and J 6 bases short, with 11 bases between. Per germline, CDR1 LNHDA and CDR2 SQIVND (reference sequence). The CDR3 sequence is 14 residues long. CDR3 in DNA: TGTGCCAGTAGTCGGGGACACGGTAATTCACCCCTCCACTTT. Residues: CASSRGHGNSPLHF.

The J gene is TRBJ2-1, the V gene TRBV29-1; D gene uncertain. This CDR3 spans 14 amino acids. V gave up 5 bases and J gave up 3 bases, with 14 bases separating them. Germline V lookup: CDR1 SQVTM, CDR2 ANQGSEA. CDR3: CSVSRVLLYNEQFF. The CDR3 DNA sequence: TGCAGCGTTTCAAGGGTACTCCTCTACAATGAGCAGTTCTTC.